These 15 T cell receptor beta chains came from one sample sequenced in a study of vaccination effects on CD4 cells after COVID-19. Method: immunoSEQ multiplex PCR; TCRdb's copy keeps in-frame clones and lacks some. The table includes approximately 83,000 clones, roughly 80% detected once. Sequencing followed a ViraFEST assay step that expanded antigen-specific CD4+ T cells with viral peptide pools. Around day 10 of culture, CD4+ T cells were separated out. Two-dose vaccination with either BNT162b2 or mRNA-1273 was given to the participants. These receptors' targets are unknown. Here the sequenced sample was CD4+ T cells from PBMCs cultured with HCoV-OC43 spike peptides, taken after COVID-19 vaccination. Stated subset: HCoV-OC43 spike overlapping peptide pool stimulation. All receptors come from a human donor who received a COVID-19 vaccine.

V gene TRBV6-5 combines with J gene TRBJ1-5; 8 bases are shared with TRBD1. The CDR3 loop spans 15 amino acids. V was clipped by 6 bases and J by 7 bases; unmatched bases: 11. CDR1 is MNHEY, CDR2 SVGAGI, per germline. CDR3 sequence (DNA): TGTGCCAGCAGAAAAACTGGACAGGGAGGACAGCCCCAGCATTTT. Translating it yields CASRKTGQGGQPQHF.

The chain recombines TRBV7-2 with TRBJ2-2; 9 bases match TRBD2. The CDR3 consists of 16 residues. Per germline, CDR1 SGHTA and CDR2 FQGNSA. Losses at the gene ends were 5 bases for V and 2 bases for J; bases not matched to a gene: 6. The CDR3, as DNA: TGTGCCAGCAGCCTCCAAGCGGGGGGTAACACCGGGGAGCTGTTTTTT. It encodes CASSLQAGGNTGELFF.

V gene TRBV18 combines with J gene TRBJ1-6; 9 nucleotides line up with TRBD1. The V gene end was trimmed by 2 bases and the J gene end by 12 bases; junction bases not matched to a gene: 5. The germline CDR1 and CDR2 sequences are KGHSH and LQKENI. The CDR3 runs to 14 residues. The DNA of the CDR3 is TGTGCCAGCTCACCAGGGGGACAGGGACGACCCCTCCACTTT. Translating it yields CASSPGGQGRPLHF.

The chain employs TRBV2 and TRBJ1-5; D perhaps matches TRBD1 (5 bases). Germline CDR1 reads SNHLY; CDR2 reads FYNNEI. The CDR3 runs to 15 residues. Trimming left V 3 bases short and J 3 bases short, with 12 bases between. CDR3 loop: CASSDSGAINQPQHF. Here the CDR3 DNA reads TGTGCCAGCAGTGATTCTGGGGCAATCAATCAGCCCCAGCATTTT.

This clone was found a few times. The genes are TRBV7-2 and TRBJ1-3, with D unresolved. Trimming shortened V by 1 base and J by 4 bases, and 2 bases separated the two germline ends. The germline gives CDR1 SGHTA, CDR2 FQGNSA. The length of the CDR3 is 12 residues. The CDR3 DNA follows: TGTGCCAGCAGCTTAGGAGGAAACACCATATATTTT. Its protein product is CASSLGGNTIYF.

This chain uses TRBV15 with TRBJ2-1, with D unresolved. The CDR3 length is 14 residues. CDR1 is LNHNV and CDR2 is YYDKDF in the germline V gene (reference sequence). V lost 1 base and J 4 bases, leaving 8 bases between the germline ends. The CDR3 protein is CATSRVGGYNEQFF. DNA of the CDR3: TGTGCCACCAGCAGAGTAGGTGGATACAATGAGCAGTTCTTC.

The genes are TRBV15 and TRBJ1-1; D is unresolved. The V end lost 1 base, the J end lost 5 bases, and 2 bases lay between the germline ends. CDR1 and CDR2 from the germline V gene are LNHNV and YYDKDF (reference sequence). The CDR3 contains 11 residues. CDR3 protein: CATSRGTEAFF. The CDR3 DNA is TGTGCCACCAGCAGAGGGACTGAAGCTTTCTTT.

The chain recombines TRBV6-5 with TRBJ1-1, with D perhaps matching TRBD1 (6 bases). V was cut by 0 bases and J by 8 bases, with 16 bases left in between. The CDR3 is 15 residues long. The germline CDR1 and CDR2 sequences are MNHEY and SVGAGI. CDR3 sequence: CASSYSISGGLEAFF. Written as DNA, the CDR3 is TGTGCCAGCAGTTACTCGATTTCTGGGGGCCTAGAAGCTTTCTTT.

This clone was picked up one time. The chain joins TRBV11-2 to TRBJ2-5, with D possibly being TRBD1 (6 bases). The CDR3 is 13 amino acids. V lost 0 bases to trimming and J lost 4 bases, with 6 bases between them. CDR1 is SGHAT, CDR2 FQNNGV, per germline. This CDR3 reads CASSLDRGETQYF. The CDR3 DNA sequence: TGTGCCAGCAGCTTAGACAGGGGAGAGACCCAGTACTTC.

In this sample, this clone turned up a few times. The chain links TRBV19 to TRBJ1-5, with D maybe TRBD1 (5 bases). V lost 5 bases to trimming and J lost 3 bases, with 11 bases between them. The CDR3 is made up of 14 amino acids. Germline CDR1 is LNHDA and CDR2 is SQIVND (reference sequence). CDR3 DNA sequence: TGTGCCAGTAGTGGTCAGGGTCACAATCAGCCCCAGCATTTT. Its protein product is CASSGQGHNQPQHF. The full variable domain, in which reference TRBV19 and TRBJ1-5 provide the parts outside the CDR3, is DGGITQSPKYLFRKEGQNVTLSCEQNLNHDAMYWYRQDPGQGLRLIYYSQIVNDFQKGDIAEGYSVSREKKESFPLTVTSAQKNPTAFYLCASSGQGHNQPQHFGDGTRLSIL.

V usage is TRBV6-5 and J usage is TRBJ1-3; 8 positions match TRBD1. J was trimmed by 2 bases and V by 6 bases; bases with no gene match: 3. Germline CDR1 and CDR2: MNHEY and SVGAGI. This CDR3 comprises 14 residues. This chain's CDR3 is CASRDRETGNTIYF. CDR3 nucleotide sequence: TGTGCCAGCAGGGACAGGGAGACTGGAAACACCATATATTTT.

The genes are TRBV24-1 and TRBJ1-2; no firm D call. There are 15 residues in the CDR3. Germline V CDR1 and CDR2: KGHDR, SFDVKD. Trimming removed 2 bases from V and 4 bases from J, with 13 bases in between. The CDR3, as DNA: TGTGCCACCAGTGATTCAGACACCCTAGGCTATGGCTACACCTTC. It is translated as CATSDSDTLGYGYTF.

The chain carries TRBV18 and TRBJ1-5, with D possibly matching TRBD1 (6 bases). Germline V gene data show CDR1 as KGHSH and CDR2 as LQKENI. This CDR3 contains 15 residues. V lost 4 bases, J lost 2 bases, and 12 bases lay in between. The DNA of the CDR3 is TGTGCCAGCTCACAGGCAGGGGCTGGCAATCAGCCCCAGCATTTT. It is translated as CASSQAGAGNQPQHF.

The V and J genes are TRBV4-1 and TRBJ2-1, with 11 bases matching TRBD2. Germline CDR1 and CDR2: MGHRA and YSYEKL. With 5 bases clipped from V and 0 bases from J, the junction kept 15 bases outside the gene matches. The CDR3 is 20 residues long. CDR3 amino acids: CASSGRAASGGHSSYNEQFF. The CDR3 DNA sequence: TGCGCCAGCAGCGGGAGGGCAGCTAGCGGGGGGCATAGCTCCTACAATGAGCAGTTCTTC.

This clone was observed a handful of times. The genes are TRBV2 and TRBJ2-2, with D possibly TRBD1 on 5 matching bases. The V gene's germline CDR1 is SNHLY and CDR2 FYNNEI. This CDR3 comprises 14 residues. Between the trimmed V and J ends, which lost 6 bases and 7 bases, there was a span of 15 bases. CDR3 nucleotides: TGTGCCAGCAGGCCCAGGGTAACAAACGGGGAGCTGTTTTTT. This gives the protein CASRPRVTNGELFF.